The rows below give T cell receptor beta chains drawn from one sample of a study of shared clonotypes between healthy human individuals. The protocol was immunoSEQ multiplex PCR, while the TCRdb copy is restricted to in-frame clones and leaves out a portion. The repertoire holds millions of clones, with about 93% as singletons. The sequenced sample consisted of naive CD8+ T cells from PBMCs. Source of these receptors: a man aged 18 to 30 in good health. Some clones in this sample may be carry-over from other donors' samples. The CDR3 runs from the conserved cysteine through the conserved F or W. The D gene is left open where the match is weak. Clone size appears in some rows only: once, few, many, or a class for an expanded clone.

14 NA TRBJ2-7 NA TRBV5-6 TGTGCCAGCAGCTTGGACAGGATTACCTACGAGCAGTACTTC CASSLDRITYEQYF
14 TRBD2 TRBJ2-7 NA TRBV7-2 TGTGCCAGCAGCTCACTAGCGGGAGTGTACGAGCAGTACTTC CASSSLAGVYEQYF
11 NA TRBJ1-5 NA TRBV21-1 TGTGCCACCTCGGTCCCTTACAGGGTGCATTTT CATSVPYRVHF
13 NA TRBJ1-3 many TRBV4-1 TGCGCCAGCAGCCAAGGACCCGGAAACACCATATATTTT CASSQGPGNTIYF
16 NA TRBJ2-1 NA TRBV29-1 TGCAGCGTTGAAGATCCGTCCGAGTTCTCCTACAATGAGCAGTTCTTC CSVEDPSEFSYNEQFF
11 NA TRBJ1-5 NA TRBV6-5 TGTGCCAGCAGTACGGGAGGGACCGTCTATTTT CASSTGGTVYF
15 NA TRBJ1-1 NA TRBV6-4 TGTGCCAGCACTATGGGGATCGGGGGGTCCACTGAAGCTTTCTTT CASTMGIGGSTEAFF
14 TRBD2 TRBJ2-7 NA TRBV27 TGTGCCAGCAGTTTGGGCGGGAGGAGCTACGAGCAGTACTTC CASSLGGRSYEQYF
12 NA TRBJ2-7 NA TRBV6-1 TGTGCCAGCAGAAACCTACCGGGGGACCTGTACTTC CASRNLPGDLYF
16 NA TRBJ2-1 NA TRBV2 TGTGCCAGCAGGGGGAGCGGCGGAGGCTCCTACAATGAGCAGTTCTTC CASRGSGGGSYNEQFF
14 NA TRBJ1-2 NA TRBV11-2 TGTGCCAGCAGCTACATTGACGATAACTATGGCTACACCTTC CASSYIDDNYGYTF
17 TRBD2 TRBJ2-3 NA TRBV7-8 TGTGCCAGCAGCCGCGGTCGTGGCGGGAGTATCACAGATACGCAGTATTTT CASSRGRGGSITDTQYF
14 TRBD1 TRBJ1-5 NA TRBV27 TGTGCCAGCAGTCCCGGACAGGGCTTTCAGCCCCAGCATTTT CASSPGQGFQPQHF
14 TRBD1 TRBJ2-7 NA TRBV6-1 TGTGCCAGCAGTCACCGGGACAGGGGGTACGAGCAGTACTTC CASSHRDRGYEQYF
14 TRBD2 TRBJ2-2 NA TRBV6-6 TGTGCCAGCAGCGAACTAGCGGGTGCCGGGGAGCTGTTTTTT CASSELAGAGELFF
20 TRBD2 TRBJ2-1 NA TRBV5-1 TGCGCCAGCAGCCCAGGTCCCGGGACTAGCGGGAGAAATTACTACAATGAGCAGTTCTTC CASSPGPGTSGRNYYNEQFF
16 TRBD2 TRBJ2-2 NA TRBV5-1 TGCGCCAGCAGCCCCCCGGGGGTAGCGGGGCCCGGGGAGCTGTTTTTT CASSPPGVAGPGELFF
13 TRBD2 TRBJ2-1 NA TRBV15 TGTGCCACCAGCAGGAAGACTAGCGGGAGTAAGTTCTTC CATSRKTSGSKFF
15 NA TRBJ2-5 once TRBV7-9 TGTGCCAGCAGCCCCAACGCGGGCCCGAAGGAGACCCAGTACTTC CASSPNAGPKETQYF
12 NA TRBJ1-1 NA TRBV7-8 TGTGCCAGCAGCCAAACAGGTATTGAAGCTTTCTTT CASSQTGIEAFF
14 NA TRBJ1-1 NA TRBV29-1 TGCAGCGTGTTAAGTGGGGGCCATAACACTGAAGCTTTCTTT CSVLSGGHNTEAFF
15 NA TRBJ1-2 NA TRBV30 TGTGCCTGGAGCGACCTGGACACCCTTAACTATGGCTACACCTTC CAWSDLDTLNYGYTF